One and the same sample provided the 21 T cell receptor beta chains below, sequenced in a study of early T cells in non-severe SARS-CoV-2 infection. TCRdb reprocessed the 5' RACE reads with MiXCR, giving one entry per CDR3 protein. Here the sample spans some 59,000 distinct CDR3 sequences, more than 9% being singletons. The sample was whole blood. These receptors were obtained from an adult who was a healthcare worker with PCR-confirmed SARS-CoV-2 infection or an uninfected control (not recorded which).

This clonotype was counted ten times or more. The gene calls are TRBV6-2 or TRBV6-3 and TRBJ2-3, with 14 bases that match TRBD2. This CDR3 has 17 amino acids. Germline trimming cut 6 bases from V and 5 bases from J; bases unmatched to any gene: 10. Germline V gene data show CDR1 as MNHEY and CDR2 as SVGEGT. In nucleotides, the CDR3 is TGTGCCAGCAGCCGCCCGGGGACTAGCGGGAGTGGAGATACGCAGTATTTT. This codes for CASSRPGTSGSGDTQYF.

This chain joins TRBV7-2 and TRBJ2-3; D uncertain. Deletions cut 5 bases from V and 0 bases from J, with 12 bases between. This CDR3 comprises 15 residues. Looked up from germline, CDR1 is SGHTA and CDR2 is FQGNSA. CDR3 residues: CASSVTQFSTDTQYF. Here the CDR3 DNA reads TGTGCCAGCAGCGTGACCCAGTTTAGCACAGATACGCAGTATTTT.

The chain couples TRBV6-5 to TRBJ2-3; D possibly matches TRBD1 or TRBD2 (6 bases each). Germline lookup yields CDR1 MNHEY and CDR2 SVGAGI. The CDR3 is 14 residues long. The V end was cut by 2 bases, the J end by 7 bases, with 13 bases between. The DNA for the CDR3 is TGTGCCAGCAGTTACATGGGGGGCATGAATACGCAGTATTTT. This gives the protein CASSYMGGMNTQYF.

The genes are TRBV9 and TRBJ1-6, with 7 bases identical to TRBD1. This CDR3 is built from 15 residues. Losses at the gene ends were 0 bases for V and 7 bases for J; bases not matched to a gene: 4. Germline V lookup: CDR1 SGDLS, CDR2 YYNGEE. The CDR3 region has the DNA TGTGCCAGCAGCGTAGCAGACAGGGTGAATTCACCCCTCCACTTT. It yields the protein CASSVADRVNSPLHF.

This clonotype was picked up many times. The J gene is TRBJ1-1, the V gene TRBV7-9, with D possibly matching TRBD1 (5 bases). Trimming left V 1 base short and J 1 base short, with 10 bases between. The CDR3 covers 15 residues. From germline, CDR1 is SEHNR and CDR2 FQNEAQ (reference sequence). The CDR3 sequence: CASSLGAGRNTEAFF. Here the CDR3 DNA reads TGTGCCAGCAGCTTAGGGGCAGGGAGGAACACTGAAGCTTTCTTT.

This clonotype was seen more than once but under ten times. The V gene is TRBV7-9, the J gene TRBJ1-6; 10 bases are a match to TRBD1. J gave up 6 bases and V 6 bases, and 2 bases lay outside the gene matches. From germline, CDR1 is SEHNR and CDR2 FQNEAQ (reference sequence). There are 14 residues in the CDR3. CDR3 protein: CASRRTGGNSPLHF. Written as DNA, the CDR3 is TGTGCCAGCAGGCGGACAGGGGGTAATTCACCCCTCCACTTT.

This clonotype was seen repeatedly, ten times or more. CDR3 residues: CSVGAGWAMNTEAFF. Here the CDR3 DNA reads TGCAGCGTTGGGGCAGGGTGGGCAATGAACACTGAAGCTTTCTTT. The rearrangement joins TRBV29-1 to TRBJ1-1, with D perhaps TRBD1 (5 bases). The germline gives CDR1 SQVTM, CDR2 ANQGSEA. V was trimmed by 4 bases and J by 0 bases, leaving 15 bases between them. The length of the CDR3 is 15 residues.

The rearrangement uses TRBV5-1 and TRBJ2-1, with 14 bases fitting TRBD2. Germline V gives CDR1 SGHRS, CDR2 YFSETQ. Unmatched junction bases numbered 7, after V lost 4 bases and J lost 10 bases. CDR3 length equals 15 residues. The CDR3 sequence is CASSQGLAGVGEQFF. The CDR3 bases are TGCGCCAGCAGCCAGGGACTAGCGGGAGTTGGCGAGCAGTTCTTC.

The chain employs TRBV7-6 and TRBJ1-1; no clear D. The CDR3 totals 13 residues. Germline lookup yields CDR1 SGHVS and CDR2 FNYEAQ. V lost 8 bases, J lost 4 bases, and 14 bases lay in between. The CDR3 DNA sequence: TGTGCCAGCCGGAGGGTAGGAGGCACTGAAGCTTTCTTT. It is translated as CASRRVGGTEAFF.

This clonotype appeared many times. The chain recombines TRBV3-1 with TRBJ1-2, with no clear D. The CDR3 covers 14 residues. Germline CDR1 is LGHDT and CDR2 is YNNKEL (reference sequence). Trimming pared 1 base from V and 3 bases from J, leaving 9 bases between. CDR3 loop: CASSQVGGYYGYTF. The CDR3 DNA sequence: TGTGCCAGCAGCCAAGTGGGAGGGTACTATGGCTACACCTTC. Full variable domain (missing parts from reference TRBV3-1 and TRBJ1-2): DTAVSQTPKYLVTQMGNDKSIKCEQNLGHDTMYWYKQDSKKFLKIMFSYNNKELIINETVPNRFSPKSPDKAHLNLHINSLELGDSAVYFCASSQVGGYYGYTFGSGTRLTVV.

V is TRBV6-1 and J is TRBJ2-3; D uncertain. Germline lookup yields CDR1 MNHNS and CDR2 SASEGT. Trimming took off 9 bases at V and 3 bases at J, with 13 bases between the two ends. This CDR3 has 13 residues. CDR3 DNA sequence: TGTGCCAGTGGCCAAGCCGAGACAGATACGCAGTATTTT. This gives the protein CASGQAETDTQYF.

Many counts were recorded for this clonotype. The chain links TRBV13 to TRBJ2-7; 8 bases are a match to TRBD1. The germline CDR1 and CDR2 sequences are PRHDT and FYEKMQ (reference sequence). The CDR3 is 14 residues long. J gave up 1 base and V 5 bases, and 4 bases lay outside the gene matches. The DNA of the CDR3 is TGTGCCAGCAGCCGGGACAGGCGTTCCTACGAGCAGTACTTC. This encodes CASSRDRRSYEQYF.

In this sample, this clonotype turned up a few times. The chain carries TRBV11-3 and TRBJ2-1, with no clear D. V was trimmed by 4 bases and J by 0 bases, leaving 13 bases between them. The V gene's germline CDR1 is SGHNT and CDR2 YENEEA. CDR3 length: 16 residues. The CDR3 coding sequence is TGTGCCAGCAGCTCCTACCTAAGAAGCTCCTACAATGAGCAGTTCTTC. Amino acids: CASSSYLRSSYNEQFF.

The sample holds many counts of this clonotype. This chain uses TRBV5-1 with TRBJ2-3; D unresolved. V lost 0 bases, J lost 0 bases, and 11 bases lay in between. The CDR3 spans 16 residues. The germline CDR1 and CDR2 sequences are SGHRS and YFSETQ. Written as DNA, the CDR3 is TGCGCCAGCAGCTTGGCCCCGGCGGCTAGCACAGATACGCAGTATTTT. It yields the protein CASSLAPAASTDTQYF.

V and J are TRBV10-3 and TRBJ2-7; TRBD2 aligns across 13 bases. The V gene's germline CDR1 is ENHRY and CDR2 SYGVKD. The ends lost 6 bases at V and 7 bases at J; junction bases unmatched: 6. This CDR3 has 14 residues. The CDR3 spells CAISPGLAGLEQYF. For the CDR3, the DNA is TGTGCCATCAGCCCGGGACTAGCGGGATTGGAGCAGTACTTC.

V is TRBV5-5 and J is TRBJ2-3; tentatively, D is TRBD1 (5 bases). This CDR3 contains 15 residues. Between the trimmed V and J ends, which lost 0 bases and 2 bases, there was a span of 10 bases. Germline V gives CDR1 SGHKS, CDR2 YYEKEE (reference sequence). The CDR3 region is CASSLEGRLTDTQYF. The CDR3 DNA follows: TGTGCCAGCAGCTTGGAGGGGCGCCTCACAGATACGCAGTATTTT.

This clonotype has ten or more counts. The chain is built from TRBV4-3 and TRBJ2-1; D is undetermined. Deletions cut 0 bases from V and 2 bases from J, with 11 bases between. The CDR3 loop spans 16 amino acids. CDR1 is LGHNA and CDR2 is YSLEER in the germline V gene. The CDR3 sequence: CASSQDAQVTYNEQFF. CDR3 nucleotide sequence: TGCGCCAGCAGCCAAGATGCCCAGGTAACCTACAATGAGCAGTTCTTC.

This clonotype was detected a few times. This sequence joins TRBV5-1 and TRBJ2-7, with TRBD2 matching over 14 bases. The V and J ends lost 4 bases and 6 bases, in that order; junction bases with no gene match: 6. Germline assignment: CDR1 SGHRS and CDR2 YFSETQ. CDR3 length: 15 residues. The CDR3 region is CASSPGLAGVGEQYF. CDR3 bases: TGCGCCAGCAGCCCGGGACTAGCGGGAGTGGGCGAGCAGTACTTC. The full variable domain, rest sourced from reference TRBV5-1 and TRBJ2-7, is KAGVTQTPRYLIKTRGQQVTLSCSPISGHRSVSWYQQTPGQGLQFLFEYFSETQRNKGNFPGRFSGRQFSNSRSEMNVSTLELGDSALYLCASSPGLAGVGEQYFGPGTRLTVT.

This clonotype was counted only a few times. The chain has TRBV18 and TRBJ2-1, with D tentatively TRBD1 (6 bases). Trimming removed 5 bases from V and 4 bases from J, with 15 bases in between. CDR3 length: 15 amino acids. Germline assignment: CDR1 KGHSH and CDR2 LQKENI. CDR3 coding DNA: TGTGCCAGCTCAGCCATGACAGGAACATACAATGAGCAGTTCTTC. Translated, it gives CASSAMTGTYNEQFF.

Written as DNA, the CDR3 is TGTGCCAGCAGCCAGGGGATTAGCAATCAGCCCCAGCATTTT. Translated: CASSQGISNQPQHF. The chain recombines TRBV28 with TRBJ1-5, with TRBD1 as a possible D gene (6 bases). Trimming stripped 6 bases from V and 0 bases from J, with 9 bases between. CDR3 length: 14 residues. CDR1 MDHEN and CDR2 SYDVKM come from the germline V gene.

V and J are TRBV4-2 and TRBJ1-4; TRBD1 agrees at 12 bases. The CDR3 has 16 amino acids. The V gene's germline CDR1 is LGHNA and CDR2 YNFKEQ. Losses at the gene ends were 4 bases for V and 7 bases for J; bases not matched to a gene: 7. The CDR3 DNA follows: TGTGCCAGCAGCCGGGCGGCGGGACAGGGGGCTGAAAAACTGTTTTTT. Its translation: CASSRAAGQGAEKLFF.